The present entry profiles one T cell receptor beta chain with its context. In the study's own analysis: Amplification of reference gene primers was used by the study to estimate nucleated cell counts. Produced via immunoSEQ multiplex PCR; TCRdb's table is partial and in-frame only. V and J calls and clone size are given by that table; D and trimming were obtained from the DNA. The data contain approximately 180,000 clones, 88% of them singletons. This specimen comes from a study of blood T cell repertoires in COVID-19. Overall study context: COVID-19 samples, acute and convalescent, were from the United States, Italy and Spain. Sources were T cells, B-cell-depleted T cells, or PBMCs; the material itself was cDNA or gDNA.

Germline V gene lookup returns CDR1 LNHDA and CDR2 SQIVND (reference sequence). This CDR3 comprises 17 residues. The ends were cut back, 0 bases at V and 4 bases at J, with 13 bases in the middle. Sequenced sample: peripheral blood. The chain recombines TRBV19 with TRBJ2-6; D may be TRBD2 (5 bases). This TCR was recovered from a human donor in a cohort sampled during active COVID-19. The CDR3 region has the DNA TGTGCCAGTAGTATAGATCTTTCGGGGTACGGGGCCAACGTCCTGACTTTC. This translates into CASSIDLSGYGANVLTF.